This record covers a single TCR beta chain. Its antigen specificity is not known. No base qualities exist here, and no much larger clone lies one base off it. To estimate absolute template abundance from read counts, synthetic TCR analog templates were spiked into each PCR. The immunoSEQ assay was used to amplify TCRbeta CDR3 regions from genomic DNA with bias-controlled V and J gene primers. Sequencing of rearranged TCRbeta segments was done at approximately 20X coverage. As for the original processing: Clustering was used to correct sequencing errors, and CDR3s were annotated against IMGT so that V, D and J genes could be assigned. Out-of-frame and stop-codon sequences were excluded, and only productive TCRbeta rearrangements were used in downstream analyses. To compute clonality, Shannon entropy was normalized by the log of the number of unique productive sequences and then subtracted from one. Clones differing between time points or between blood and tumor were identified by Fisher's exact test with Benjamini-Hochberg correction at adjusted p below 0.01. TCRdb stores this immuneACCESS table with in-frame sequences only. Part of the clones is absent; in the studies checked, under half of the shortfall reflects unresolved V genes, and no reason is known for the rest. V and J calls and clone size are copied from that table; D and trimming were computed from the DNA. The sample table contains about 24,000 clones; only one count was recorded for 70% to 90% of them. Under 3.5% of the sample goes to the ten largest clones.

The data derive from a study of PD-L1 blockade in urothelial cancer (dated by TCRdb to the late 2010s). At the level of the whole study: Therapy was started around 2014 for all patients, and atezolizumab 1,200 mg was administered intravenously every 3 weeks. About nine tenths of the roughly 29 patients were identified as males with urothelial cancer of bladder origin, and a prior smoking history was reported by 18 of 29 patients. An ECOG performance status of 0 or 1 was recorded for the patients, and 0 to 3 prior chemotherapy regimens had been received by the patients. Blood samples were analyzed 3 weeks after the start of treatment (second dose) and 6 weeks after the start of treatment. Blood samples gave a median of about 150,000 T cells and 88,000 or so unique TCRs, with a median clonality of roughly 0.08. The study, an exploratory multi-omic analysis, examined somatic, immune and clinical correlates of response to PD-L1 blockade with atezolizumab in urothelial cancer. Pretreatment tumor samples, along with matched peripheral blood serially collected before and after atezolizumab treatment, were subjected to TCR sequencing. Durable clinical benefit meant progression-free survival longer than 6 months, and TCR features were also tested against progression-free and overall survival. Whole exome sequencing and RNA sequencing of pretreatment tumors were performed alongside TCR sequencing in the same patients. Durable clinical benefit was achieved by nine patients and was not achieved by 20 patients. Twenty-nine patients had pretreatment blood TCR-seq, about 25 had at least one posttreatment blood collection, and about 25 had tumor TCR-seq. Results the study describes overall, beyond this receptor: Improved progression-free and overall survival was found to be associated with pretreatment peripheral blood TCR clonality below the median. Greater expansion of tumor-associated TCR clones in peripheral blood 3 weeks after the start of treatment was observed in patients with durable benefit (n of about 20, p = 0.022). Small sample size (n of about 30) and many exploratory analyses mean the results are intended to be hypothesis-generating.

The cohort included 25 to 35 patients with locally advanced or metastatic urothelial carcinoma who were treated at Memorial Sloan Kettering on a trial protocol. Peripheral blood mononuclear cells were collected pretreatment and during treatment, at between 1 and 8 total time points per patient. The Qiagen DNeasy Blood extraction kit was used to purify genomic DNA from total PBMCs and tumor samples. PBMCs were collected pretreatment and during treatment, and were isolated and stored as previously described. V is pared back by 0 bases and J by 2 bases, with 11 bases lying between the germline termini. The germline V gene yields LGHNA for CDR1 and YSLEER for CDR2. CDR3 length: 15 amino acids, cysteine to phenylalanine. CDR3 DNA only is kept here, 45 bases in frame from base 1.

Specimen: PBMCs, collected around atezolizumab (anti-PD-L1) treatment. The receptor chain draws on TRBV4-3 and TRBJ2-7, and perhaps TRBD2 as D gene, on 6 matching bases. This sequence originates from a man in his forties or fifties with urothelial cancer. The bases read TGCGCCAGCAGCCAAGAGGAGGGAGGCACCTACGAGCAGTACTTC. It encodes CASSQEEGGTYEQYF.